One sample yielded the 7 T cell receptor beta chains listed below, sequenced in a study of OX40 agonist ivuxolimab in advanced cancers. Using immunoSEQ multiplex PCR, the repertoire was profiled, and TCRdb retains in-frame clones only, with some absent. The sample carries 45,000 to 65,000 clones, about 87% recorded once. The input for sequencing was CD4+ or CD8+ T cells sorted from blood, taken in a trial of the OX40 agonist ivuxolimab. All receptors come from an adult with an advanced solid tumor such as melanoma, head and neck, liver or kidney cancer.

J is TRBJ2-2 and V is TRBV4-2; TRBD2 matches at 8 bases. V shed 3 bases and J 5 bases; nucleotides not matched to a gene: 5. The CDR3 runs 15 residues. Germline V gives CDR1 LGHNA, CDR2 YNFKEQ. The CDR3 protein is CASSHAGGRTGELFF. The CDR3 region has the DNA TGTGCCAGCAGCCATGCGGGGGGCAGAACCGGGGAGCTGTTTTTT.

The V call is TRBV6-6, the J call TRBJ1-5, with 7 bases aligning to TRBD1. The CDR3 runs 15 residues. With V trimmed by 8 bases and J by 1 base, 8 bases remained unmatched. From germline, CDR1 is MNHNY and CDR2 SVGAGI (reference sequence). The CDR3 protein is CASARQGASNQPQHF. The DNA of the CDR3 is TGTGCCAGCGCCAGACAGGGTGCGAGCAATCAGCCCCAGCATTTT.

The gene calls are TRBV7-2 and TRBJ2-2; D is unresolved. Germline assignment: CDR1 SGHTA and CDR2 FQGNSA. With 2 bases removed from V and 6 bases from J, the gap between germline ends came to 10 bases. The CDR3 spans 14 residues. The DNA of the CDR3 is TGTGCCAGCAGCTTACACAGTCGGTCCGGGGAGCTGTTTTTT. Amino acids: CASSLHSRSGELFF.

The V gene is TRBV5-1, the J gene TRBJ2-2, with D possibly called TRBD1 or TRBD2 (5 bases each). CDR1 is SGHRS and CDR2 is YFSETQ in the germline V gene. V gave up 0 bases and J gave up 3 bases, with 12 bases separating them. The CDR3 has 16 amino acids. The CDR3 here is CASSLGGAGDTGELFF. CDR3 nucleotide sequence: TGCGCCAGCAGCTTGGGTGGGGCCGGGGACACCGGGGAGCTGTTTTTT.

The CDR3 region is CATQTILDSPVGEQYV. The CDR3 region has the DNA TGTGCCACCCAGACGATTTTGGACAGCCCCGTAGGCGAGCAGTACGTC. The V and J genes are TRBV6-4 and TRBJ2-7; perhaps TRBD1 as D (6 bases). The V end lost 10 bases, the J end lost 6 bases, and 28 bases lay between the germline ends. The V gene's germline CDR1 is MRHNA and CDR2 SNTAGT. The CDR3 sequence is 16 residues long.

The J gene is TRBJ2-5, the V gene TRBV11-2; D ambiguous. The CDR3 is 14 amino acids. CDR1 is SGHAT, CDR2 FQNNGV, per germline. V was pared by 1 base and J by 1 base, with 7 bases between. As DNA, the CDR3 is TGTGCCAGCAGCTTAGGTATCGGCCAAGAGACCCAGTACTTC. Protein sequence: CASSLGIGQETQYF.

The J gene is TRBJ2-7, the V gene TRBV11-3; 7 nucleotides agree with TRBD1. J lost 5 bases, V lost 5 bases, and 12 bases had no gene match. The CDR3 contains 15 residues. Germline CDR1 reads SGHNT; CDR2 reads YENEEA. The CDR3 protein is CASSPWDSGKHEQYV. CDR3 DNA: TGTGCCAGCAGCCCCTGGGACAGCGGTAAGCACGAGCAGTACGTC.